The clone carrying this T cell receptor (beta chain) has more than one count but fewer than ten. The total RNA that was extracted per sample amounted to at least 5.5 micrograms. This entry belongs to a study of blood T cells in healthy people across ages. Study in general: Per every two T cells, about one barcoded beta molecule was captured by template switching.

Together with a sample-barcoded 5' primer, a J-beta primer mix was included in a second PCR lasting about 7 to 11 cycles. One entry per CDR3 protein, called by TCRdb with MiXCR from the 5' RACE reads. The repertoire holds 1.5 million to 2 million distinct CDR3 sequences, with approximately 30% as singletons. CDR1 SGHRS and CDR2 YFSETQ come from the germline V gene. The CDR3 loop spans 17 amino acids. V was clipped by 1 base and J by 5 bases, with 22 bases between them. What was sequenced was blood. This sequence was found in a woman in her thirties in good health. The chain links TRBV5-1 to TRBJ2-7, with D possibly matching TRBD1 (5 bases). This chain's CDR3 is CASSLRAGPWVSDEQYF. CDR3 nucleotides: TGCGCCAGCAGCTTGAGAGCAGGGCCCTGGGTGTCAGACGAGCAGTACTTC.